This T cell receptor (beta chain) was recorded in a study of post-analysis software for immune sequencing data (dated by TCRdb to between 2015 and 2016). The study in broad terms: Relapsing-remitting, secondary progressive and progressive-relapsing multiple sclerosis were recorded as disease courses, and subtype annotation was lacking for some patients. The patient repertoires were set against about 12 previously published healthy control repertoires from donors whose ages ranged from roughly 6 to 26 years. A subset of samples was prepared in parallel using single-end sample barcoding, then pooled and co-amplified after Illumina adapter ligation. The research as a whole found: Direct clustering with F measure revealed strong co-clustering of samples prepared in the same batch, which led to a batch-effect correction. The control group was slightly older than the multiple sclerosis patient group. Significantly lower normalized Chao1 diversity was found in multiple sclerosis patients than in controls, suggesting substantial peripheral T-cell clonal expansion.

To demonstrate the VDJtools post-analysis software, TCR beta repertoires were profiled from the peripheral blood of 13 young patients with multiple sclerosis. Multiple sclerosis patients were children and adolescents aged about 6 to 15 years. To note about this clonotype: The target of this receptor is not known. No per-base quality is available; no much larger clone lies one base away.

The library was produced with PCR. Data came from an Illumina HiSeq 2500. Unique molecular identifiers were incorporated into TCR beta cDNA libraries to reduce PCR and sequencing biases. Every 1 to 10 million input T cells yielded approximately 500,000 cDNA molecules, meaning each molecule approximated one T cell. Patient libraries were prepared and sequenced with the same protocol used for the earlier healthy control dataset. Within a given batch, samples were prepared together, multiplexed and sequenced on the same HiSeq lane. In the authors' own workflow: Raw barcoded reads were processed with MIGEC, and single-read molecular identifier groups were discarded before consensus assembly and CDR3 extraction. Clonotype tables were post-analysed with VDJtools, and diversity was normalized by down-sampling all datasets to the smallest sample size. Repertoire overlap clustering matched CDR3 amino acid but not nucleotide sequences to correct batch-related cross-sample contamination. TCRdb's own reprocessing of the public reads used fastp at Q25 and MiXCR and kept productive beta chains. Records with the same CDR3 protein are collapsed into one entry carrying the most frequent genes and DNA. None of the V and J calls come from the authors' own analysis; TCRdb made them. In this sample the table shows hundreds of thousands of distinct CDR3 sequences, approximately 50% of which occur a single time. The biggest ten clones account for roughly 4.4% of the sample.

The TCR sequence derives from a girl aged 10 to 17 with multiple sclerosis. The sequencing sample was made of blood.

The CDR3 protein is CSATQGAYEQFF. The DNA is TGCAGCGCCACACAGGGAGCCTACGAGCAGTTCTTC. The sequence joins TRBV20-1 to TRBJ2-1; the D gene is possibly TRBD1, with 6 bases matching. The germline V gene (reference sequence) yields DFQATT for CDR1 and SNEGSKA for CDR2. CDR3 length: 12 amino acids, cysteine to phenylalanine. The retained sequence is limited to the CDR3, 36 bases, with the frame set at the first base.